Only a few counts were recorded for the clone carrying this T cell receptor beta chain. Its antigen is unidentified. The sample originates from a study of cytomegalovirus exposure and HLA in healthy donors. Study-level results: Usually a TCR sequence was rare, but some public TCRs were found in many donors. Across HLA loci, a later analysis found differing TCR association rates, with DRB1 most and HLA-C fewest. A later analysis reported that several of the most significant clusters appeared to be linked to common viral pathogens, among them Epstein-Barr virus.

Primers for the PCR totalled 60 Vbeta and 13 Jbeta. Clones were read by immunoSEQ multiplex PCR, and TCRdb kept only the in-frame ones, dropping some. The sample lists roughly 110,000 clones; around 80% were seen once. The sample consisted of PBMCs. The sequence was collected from a man between 60 and 75 years old in good health and CMV-seronegative.

CDR3 nucleotide sequence: TGTGCCAGCAGCTTGGAGGGGGGGTCCGAGCAGTACGTC. This translates into CASSLEGGSEQYV. The chain joins TRBV5-5 to TRBJ2-7, with D possibly matching TRBD2 (7 bases). The length of the CDR3 is 13 residues. Germline values: CDR1 SGHKS, CDR2 YYEKEE (reference sequence). V was pared by 0 bases and J by 6 bases, with 10 bases between.